This T cell receptor beta chain originates from a study of blood T cells in healthy people across ages. The CDR3 spans 13 residues. Trimming pared 7 bases from V and 9 bases from J, leaving 18 bases between. The germline CDR1 and CDR2 sequences are MNHEY and SVGEGT. A word on this clonotype: Antigen specificity is unknown.

The study, taken as a whole, reports: There was no known CMV status for donors, so expanded clonotype changes were possibly confounded. Older age coincided with a roughly linear decline in TCR beta diversity per million T cells. Samples with more naive T cells showed higher observed beta diversity.

With a J-beta primer mix and a sample-barcoded 5' primer, a second PCR ran 7 to 11 cycles. TCRdb itself ran the 5' RACE reads through MiXCR, one entry per CDR3 protein. The sample lists about 1.5 million distinct CDR3 sequences, 35% to 45% occurring once. The TCR comes from a woman under 30 in good health. V and J are TRBV6-2 or TRBV6-3 and TRBJ1-1, with D possibly matching TRBD1 (6 bases). Material: blood. CDR3 in DNA: TGTGCCAGCAACGGACAAGGGGACAAGCAAGCTTTCTTT. It translates to CASNGQGDKQAFF.